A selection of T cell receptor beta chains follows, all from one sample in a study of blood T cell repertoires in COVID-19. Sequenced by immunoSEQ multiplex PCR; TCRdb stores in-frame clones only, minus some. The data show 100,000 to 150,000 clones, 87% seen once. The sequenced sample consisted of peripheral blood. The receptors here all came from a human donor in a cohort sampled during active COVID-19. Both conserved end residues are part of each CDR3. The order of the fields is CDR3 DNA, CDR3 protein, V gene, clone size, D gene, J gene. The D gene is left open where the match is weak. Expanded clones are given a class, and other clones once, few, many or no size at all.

DNA: TGTGCCAGCAACATTAGCGGGGGGCCCCGGGACGAGCAGTACTTC
CDR3: CASNISGGPRDEQYF
V: TRBV6-5
size: NA
D: TRBD2
J: TRBJ2-7

DNA: TGCGCCAGCAGTGACGGGACTAGCGGGCCATGGGAGACCCAGTACTTC
CDR3: CASSDGTSGPWETQYF
V: TRBV10-1
size: NA
D: TRBD2
J: TRBJ2-5

DNA: TGTGCCAGTAGGGTGACAGGGGGGAACACCGGGGAGCTGTTTTTT
CDR3: CASRVTGGNTGELFF
V: TRBV19
size: NA
D: TRBD1
J: TRBJ2-2

DNA: TGTGCCAGCAGTTACGGGACAGGGCTATACGAGCAGTACTTC
CDR3: CASSYGTGLYEQYF
V: TRBV6-5
size: NA
D: TRBD1
J: TRBJ2-7

DNA: TGTGCCAGCAGCTTCCTCAATTCACCCCTCCACTTT
CDR3: CASSFLNSPLHF
V: TRBV7-3
size: few
D: NA
J: TRBJ1-6

DNA: TGTGCCAGCAGTTACCGGCGGAACTCCTACGAGCAGTACTTC
CDR3: CASSYRRNSYEQYF
V: TRBV6-5
size: NA
D: NA
J: TRBJ2-7

DNA: TGTGCCAGCAGCTTTACAGGTTATAGCTCCTACGAGCAGTACTTC
CDR3: CASSFTGYSSYEQYF
V: TRBV7-6
size: once
D: NA
J: TRBJ2-7

DNA: TGTGCCAGCAGCTATTTCCCCTCAGGGCTTAATGAAAAACTGTTTTTT
CDR3: CASSYFPSGLNEKLFF
V: TRBV5-6
size: NA
D: NA
J: TRBJ1-4

DNA: TGCGCCAGCAGCTTGTTTTCCGTCGTCGGGAATTCACCCCTCCACTTT
CDR3: CASSLFSVVGNSPLHF
V: TRBV5-1
size: NA
D: NA
J: TRBJ1-6

DNA: TGTGCCAGCAGTTATTCGAGGGCCACTGAAGCTTTCTTT
CDR3: CASSYSRATEAFF
V: TRBV6-2/TRBV6-3
size: NA
D: NA
J: TRBJ1-1

DNA: TGTGCCAGCACGGACAGGGGGTTTACTGAAGCTTTCTTT
CDR3: CASTDRGFTEAFF
V: TRBV18
size: NA
D: TRBD1
J: TRBJ1-1

DNA: TGTGCCAGCAGCTTAACCCTCGGCAGGGGAGAGACCCAGTACTTC
CDR3: CASSLTLGRGETQYF
V: TRBV7-9
size: NA
D: NA
J: TRBJ2-5

DNA: TGTGCCAGCAGCTTAGGACTAGCGTCAGATACGCAGTATTTT
CDR3: CASSLGLASDTQYF
V: TRBV7-3
size: NA
D: TRBD2
J: TRBJ2-3

DNA: TGTGCCAGTAGTCAACAGGGATATCAGCCCCAGCATTTT
CDR3: CASSQQGYQPQHF
V: TRBV19
size: NA
D: NA
J: TRBJ1-5

DNA: TGCGCCAGCAGCTCCCGGGACAGGGACTCTGGGGCCAACGTCCTGACTTTC
CDR3: CASSSRDRDSGANVLTF
V: TRBV5-1
size: NA
D: TRBD1
J: TRBJ2-6

DNA: TGTGCCAGTAGTCCCCCTAGTTTTGCGGGTAACAATGAGCAGTTCTTC
CDR3: CASSPPSFAGNNEQFF
V: TRBV19
size: NA
D: NA
J: TRBJ2-1

DNA: TGTGCCAGCAGCCCGAAACTAGCGGACAGCTCCTACGAGCAGTACTTC
CDR3: CASSPKLADSSYEQYF
V: TRBV11-2
size: few
D: TRBD2
J: TRBJ2-7

DNA: TGTGCCAGTACATCGACAAACTATGGCTACACCTTC
CDR3: CASTSTNYGYTF
V: TRBV19
size: few
D: NA
J: TRBJ1-2

DNA: TGTGCCAGTAGTTCCCGGGACAGGGGCTACAATGAGCAGTTCTTC
CDR3: CASSSRDRGYNEQFF
V: TRBV19
size: NA
D: TRBD1
J: TRBJ2-1

DNA: TGTGCCAGCAGTGACCACAGGGGACCCAACACTGAAGCTTTCTTT
CDR3: CASSDHRGPNTEAFF
V: TRBV6-1
size: once
D: TRBD1
J: TRBJ1-1

DNA: TGTGCCAGCAGCGACTGGACAGTAGCCAAAAACATTCAGTACTTC
CDR3: CASSDWTVAKNIQYF
V: TRBV21-1
size: NA
D: NA
J: TRBJ2-4

DNA: TGTGCCAGCAGACCTCCGAGTGGGAGAGGGGAGACCCAGTACTTC
CDR3: CASRPPSGRGETQYF
V: TRBV6-5
size: NA
D: NA
J: TRBJ2-5

DNA: TGTGCCAGCAGCCTGGGACTAGCTGGCGAGACCCAGTACTTC
CDR3: CASSLGLAGETQYF
V: TRBV5-5
size: NA
D: TRBD2
J: TRBJ2-5

DNA: TGTGCCAGCAATGGCAGGGCTAATGAAAAACTGTTTTTT
CDR3: CASNGRANEKLFF
V: TRBV7-9
size: NA
D: NA
J: TRBJ1-4

DNA: TGTGCCAGCAGCCAAGATGGAGGGCTCCCTAACTATGGCTACACCTTC
CDR3: CASSQDGGLPNYGYTF
V: TRBV3-1/TRBV3-2
size: NA
D: NA
J: TRBJ1-2

DNA: TGTGCCAGCAGGCGGCATAGCGACGAGCAGTACTTC
CDR3: CASRRHSDEQYF
V: TRBV12-3/TRBV12-4
size: once
D: NA
J: TRBJ2-7

DNA: TGTGCCAGCAATCCCCATGGGGGGACAGCCAAAAACATTCAGTACTTC
CDR3: CASNPHGGTAKNIQYF
V: TRBV28
size: NA
D: NA
J: TRBJ2-4

DNA: TGCAGCGTTTCTGAACAGGGAGCTGAAGCTTTCTTT
CDR3: CSVSEQGAEAFF
V: TRBV29-1
size: NA
D: NA
J: TRBJ1-1

DNA: TGTGCCAGCAAAAACCGGGACAGCTTAGCGGGAGGAGGTGAGCAGTTCTTC
CDR3: CASKNRDSLAGGGEQFF
V: TRBV27
size: NA
D: TRBD2
J: TRBJ2-1

DNA: TGTGCCAGCATTGGACGCACAGGGCCTGAAGCTTTCTTT
CDR3: CASIGRTGPEAFF
V: TRBV25-1
size: NA
D: NA
J: TRBJ1-1

DNA: TGTGCCAGCAGCCGGGGACAGGGAGGGGATCAGCCCCAGCATTTT
CDR3: CASSRGQGGDQPQHF
V: TRBV5-4
size: NA
D: TRBD1
J: TRBJ1-5

DNA: TGTGCCAGCAGCTTACAGGGCCATCAGCCCCAGCATTTT
CDR3: CASSLQGHQPQHF
V: TRBV11-2
size: few
D: NA
J: TRBJ1-5